The 14 T cell receptor beta chains listed next were all sequenced from one sample in a study of cytomegalovirus exposure and HLA in healthy donors. Both 60 Vbeta primers and 13 Jbeta primers went into the PCR. The protocol was immunoSEQ multiplex PCR, while the TCRdb copy is restricted to in-frame clones and leaves out a portion. Of approximately 180,000 clones in the sample, roughly 80% are singletons; the top ten hold around 7%. Sequences were obtained from PBMCs. The receptor set was obtained from a man aged 25 to 40 in good health and CMV-seropositive.

In this sample, this clone turned up a few times. The chain joins TRBV27 to TRBJ1-1; 8 nucleotides match TRBD1. CDR1 is MNHEY, CDR2 SMNVEV, per germline (reference sequence). J was trimmed by 3 bases and V by 3 bases; bases with no gene match: 3. The CDR3 length is 14 residues. The CDR3 sequence is CASSFRDRYTEAFF. CDR3 bases: TGTGCCAGCAGTTTTAGGGACAGGTACACTGAAGCTTTCTTT.

The rearrangement links TRBV6-1 to TRBJ2-6, with D unresolved. V lost 7 bases, J lost 0 bases, and 7 bases lay in between. The CDR3 extends over 14 amino acids. From germline, CDR1 is MNHNS and CDR2 SASEGT. As DNA, the CDR3 is TGTGCCAGCACAGAGGACTCTGGGGCCAACGTCCTGACTTTC. Its translation is CASTEDSGANVLTF.

The rearrangement joins TRBV18 to TRBJ1-2; no definite D call. This CDR3 comprises 14 residues. CDR1 is KGHSH and CDR2 is LQKENI in the germline V gene. V was shortened by 3 bases and J by 3 bases, with 11 bases between the two germline ends. The CDR3 here is CASSPRGTDYGYTF. DNA of the CDR3: TGTGCCAGCTCACCCCGGGGAACGGACTATGGCTACACCTTC.

This chain links TRBV2 with TRBJ1-1; 7 positions match TRBD1. V lost 7 bases to trimming and J lost 11 bases; unmatched junction nucleotides: 16. The CDR3 is 14 residues long. The germline CDR1 and CDR2 sequences are SNHLY and FYNNEI. DNA of the CDR3: TGTGCCAGCAATAGGGGTACGGGACAGTTTGACGCTTTCTTT. Translated: CASNRGTGQFDAFF. Together with reference TRBV2 and TRBJ1-1, the CDR3 gives the full variable domain: EPEVTQTPSHQVTQMGQEVILRCVPISNHLYFYWYRQILGQKVEFLVSFYNNEISEKSEIFDDQFSVERPDGSNFTLKIRSTKLEDSAMYFCASNRGTGQFDAFFGQGTRLTVV.

This rearrangement joins TRBV14 to TRBJ2-1, with 8 bases that match TRBD2. V was pared by 0 bases and J by 5 bases, with 9 bases of the junction left unmatched. Germline values: CDR1 SGHDN, CDR2 FVKESK. The CDR3 has 17 residues. The CDR3 DNA reads TGTGCCAGCAGCCAAGATTCGGCGGGAGGATGGGACAATGAGCAGTTCTTC. Protein: CASSQDSAGGWDNEQFF.

This clone was counted once. This chain uses TRBV5-3 with TRBJ2-1; D might be TRBD2 (5 bases). TRBV5-3 is labeled an ORF, and its function is uncertain. The CDR3 sequence is 14 residues long. V was cut by 4 bases and J by 4 bases, with 12 bases left in between. CDR3 in amino acids: CARSVHTGYNEQFF. CDR3 in DNA: TGTGCCAGAAGCGTCCACACGGGATACAATGAGCAGTTCTTC.

This clone was counted once. The rearrangement links TRBV19 to TRBJ2-5, with 7 bases that match TRBD1. After removal of 4 bases from V and 1 base from J, the junction contained 6 bases not matched to a gene. Germline V lookup: CDR1 LNHDA, CDR2 SQIVND (reference sequence). The CDR3 sequence is 15 residues long. The CDR3 region is CASSSLQGSQETQYF. In DNA form, the CDR3 reads TGTGCCAGTAGTAGCCTACAGGGGTCCCAAGAGACCCAGTACTTC.

The chain employs TRBV7-2 and TRBJ2-1; 11 nucleotides line up with TRBD2. V shed 5 bases, J shed 1 base, and the junction held 4 bases outside the gene matches. The germline V gene has CDR1 SGHTA and CDR2 FQGNSA. This CDR3 has 16 residues. In DNA form, the CDR3 reads TGTGCCAGCAGCCTGGGGACTAGCGGATCCTACAATGAGCAGTTCTTC. It yields the protein CASSLGTSGSYNEQFF. Variable domain in full (rest from reference TRBV7-2 and TRBJ2-1): GAGVSQSPSNKVTEKGKDVELRCDPISGHTALYWYRQSLGQGLEFLIYFQGNSAPDKSGLPSDRFSAERTGGSVSTLTIQRTQQEDSAVYLCASSLGTSGSYNEQFFGPGTRLTVL.

This chain connects TRBV27 to TRBJ2-2, with TRBD2 identical over 15 bases. CDR1 and CDR2 (germline): MNHEY, SMNVEV (reference sequence). The CDR3 loop spans 18 amino acids. The V segment lost 2 bases and the J segment 1 base; nucleotides outside the gene matches: 2. The CDR3 loop reads CASSLVGLAGGNTGELFF. In DNA form, the CDR3 reads TGTGCCAGCAGTTTAGTGGGACTAGCGGGGGGGAACACCGGGGAGCTGTTTTTT.

The rearrangement uses TRBV6-1 and TRBJ2-7; tentative D call: TRBD1 (6 bases). Looked up from germline, CDR1 is MNHNS and CDR2 is SASEGT. Trimming removed 6 bases from V and 2 bases from J, with 17 bases in between. The CDR3 is made up of 15 amino acids. The CDR3 protein is CASSARDTSAYEQYF. The CDR3 DNA reads as TGTGCCAGCAGCGCCCGGGACACATCTGCCTACGAGCAGTACTTC.

The genes are TRBV27 and TRBJ2-3; 7 positions agree with TRBD2. This CDR3 has 17 amino acids. Germline V gives CDR1 MNHEY, CDR2 SMNVEV (reference sequence). V shed 2 bases and J 0 bases; nucleotides not matched to a gene: 8. The CDR3 DNA follows: TGTGCCAGCAGTTTAGGGGGAGGGCCCCCTAGCACAGATACGCAGTATTTT. Protein product: CASSLGGGPPSTDTQYF.

The chain recombines TRBV27 with TRBJ2-7; maybe TRBD2 (6 bases). V was cut by 1 base and J by 5 bases, with 15 bases left in between. This CDR3 has 15 residues. The germline CDR1 and CDR2 sequences are MNHEY and SMNVEV (reference sequence). CDR3 coding DNA: TGTGCCAGCAGTTTATTCGGTGGAGGGGCTAACGAGCAGTACTTC. Residues: CASSLFGGGANEQYF.

The table lists this clone with a few counts. The gene calls are TRBV2 and TRBJ2-3; D call uncertain. The CDR3 is 16 amino acids. With 0 bases removed from V and 2 bases from J, the gap between germline ends came to 12 bases. CDR1 SNHLY and CDR2 FYNNEI come from the germline V gene. The CDR3 is CASSEASYQITDTQYF. The CDR3 DNA sequence: TGTGCCAGCAGTGAAGCTAGCTACCAGATCACAGATACGCAGTATTTT.

The chain joins TRBV5-6 to TRBJ2-1; the match to TRBD2 covers 8 bases. Per the germline V gene, CDR1 is SGHDT and CDR2 is YYEEEE. The CDR3 loop spans 18 amino acids. The V and J ends lost 0 bases and 1 base, in that order; junction bases with no gene match: 9. The CDR3, as DNA: TGTGCCAGCAGCTTGGCCTGGCGGGAGGACCCTTCCTACAATGAGCAGTTCTTC. Residues: CASSLAWREDPSYNEQFF.